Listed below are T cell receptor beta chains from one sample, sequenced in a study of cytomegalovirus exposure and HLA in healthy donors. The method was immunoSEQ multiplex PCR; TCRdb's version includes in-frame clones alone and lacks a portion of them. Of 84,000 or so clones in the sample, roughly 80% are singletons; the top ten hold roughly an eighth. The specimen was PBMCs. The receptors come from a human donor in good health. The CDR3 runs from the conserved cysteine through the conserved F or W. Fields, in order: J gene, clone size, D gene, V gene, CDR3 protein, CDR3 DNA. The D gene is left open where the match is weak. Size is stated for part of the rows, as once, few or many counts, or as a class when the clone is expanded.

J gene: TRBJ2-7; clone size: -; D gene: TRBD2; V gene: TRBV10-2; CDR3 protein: CASSLAGGREQYF; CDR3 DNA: TGCGCCAGCAGCCTAGCGGGGGGCCGGGAGCAGTACTTC
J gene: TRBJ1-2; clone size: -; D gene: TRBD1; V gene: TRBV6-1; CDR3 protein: CAGLDRAMGVYGYTF; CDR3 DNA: TGTGCCGGCCTGGACAGGGCTATGGGGGTGTATGGCTACACCTTC
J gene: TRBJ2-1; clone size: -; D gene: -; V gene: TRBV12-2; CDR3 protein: CASRSTTGTSSYNEQFF; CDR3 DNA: TGTGCAAGTCGCTCTACTACCGGGACTAGCTCCTACAATGAGCAGTTCTTC
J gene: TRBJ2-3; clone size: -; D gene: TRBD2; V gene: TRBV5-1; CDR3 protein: CASSLGGTSGEDTQYF; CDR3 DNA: TGCGCCAGCAGCTTGGGGGGGACTAGCGGGGAGGATACGCAGTATTTT
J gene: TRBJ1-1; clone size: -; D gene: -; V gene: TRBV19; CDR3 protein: CASRDEGRMNTEAFF; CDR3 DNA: TGTGCCAGTAGGGATGAGGGGAGGATGAACACTGAAGCTTTCTTT
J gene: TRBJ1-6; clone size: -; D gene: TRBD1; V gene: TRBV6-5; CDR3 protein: CASNALGQGNSPLHF; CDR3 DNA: TGTGCCAGCAACGCGCTCGGACAGGGTAATTCACCCCTCCACTTT
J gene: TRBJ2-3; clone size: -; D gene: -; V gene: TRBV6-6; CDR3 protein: CASSYSEGADTQYF; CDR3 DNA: TGTGCCAGCAGTTACTCAGAGGGAGCAGATACGCAGTATTTT
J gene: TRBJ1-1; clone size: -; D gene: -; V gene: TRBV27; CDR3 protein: CASSPNQGKGFTEAFF; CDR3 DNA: TGTGCCAGCAGCCCGAACCAGGGAAAGGGATTCACTGAAGCTTTCTTT
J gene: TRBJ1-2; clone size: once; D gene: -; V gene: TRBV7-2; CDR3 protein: CASSDRTYGYTF; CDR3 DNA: TGTGCCAGCAGTGACAGAACCTATGGCTACACCTTC
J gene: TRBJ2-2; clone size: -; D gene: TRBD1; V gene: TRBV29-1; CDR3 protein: CSVSRTGDTGELFF; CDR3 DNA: TGCAGCGTCTCCCGGACAGGGGACACCGGGGAGCTGTTTTTT
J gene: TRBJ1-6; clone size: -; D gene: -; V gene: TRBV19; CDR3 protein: CASSIPGTGSPLNF; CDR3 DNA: TGTGCCAGTAGTATCCCCGGGACTGGTTCACCCCTCAACTTT
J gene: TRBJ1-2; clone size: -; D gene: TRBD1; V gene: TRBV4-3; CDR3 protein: CASSQMTGGRPSNYGYTF; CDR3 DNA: TGCGCCAGCAGCCAGATGACAGGGGGCAGGCCGTCGAACTATGGCTACACCTTC
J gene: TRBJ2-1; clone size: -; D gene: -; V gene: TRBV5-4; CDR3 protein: CASSLVGALYNEQFF; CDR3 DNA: TGTGCCAGCAGCTTGGTGGGGGCCCTTTACAATGAGCAGTTCTTC
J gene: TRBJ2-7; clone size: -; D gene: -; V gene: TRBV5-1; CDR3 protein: CASSLVPNYEQYF; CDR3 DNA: TGCGCCAGCAGCTTGGTCCCCAACTACGAGCAGTACTTC
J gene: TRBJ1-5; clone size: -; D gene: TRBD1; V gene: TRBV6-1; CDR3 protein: CASGQGAWGNQPQHF; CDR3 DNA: TGTGCCAGCGGACAGGGGGCTTGGGGCAATCAGCCCCAGCATTTT
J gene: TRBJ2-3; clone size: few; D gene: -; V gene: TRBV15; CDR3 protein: CATSPPSLWDTQYF; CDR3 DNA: TGTGCCACCAGCCCGCCGAGCTTATGGGATACGCAGTATTTT
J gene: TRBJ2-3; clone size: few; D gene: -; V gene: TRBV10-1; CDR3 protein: CASSESTGRDTQYF; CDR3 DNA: TGCGCCAGCAGTGAGTCCACAGGGCGAGATACGCAGTATTTT
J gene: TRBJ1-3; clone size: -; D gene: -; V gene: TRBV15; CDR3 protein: CATSRQQGLGNTIYF; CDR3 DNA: TGTGCCACCAGCAGACAACAGGGCTTGGGAAACACCATATATTTT
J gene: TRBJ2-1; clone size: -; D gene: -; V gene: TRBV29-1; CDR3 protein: CSVPYYNEQFF; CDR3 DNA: TGCAGCGTTCCCTACTACAATGAGCAGTTCTTC
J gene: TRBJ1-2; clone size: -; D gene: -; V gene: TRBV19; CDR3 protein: CASKDSGNYGYTF; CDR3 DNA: TGTGCCAGTAAGGATTCAGGAAACTATGGCTACACCTTC
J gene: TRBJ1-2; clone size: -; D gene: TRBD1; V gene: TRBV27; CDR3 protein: CASSTGVRNYGYTF; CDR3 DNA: TGTGCCAGCAGTACAGGGGTTAGAAACTATGGCTACACCTTC
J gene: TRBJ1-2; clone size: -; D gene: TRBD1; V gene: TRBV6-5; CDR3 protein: CASSRDRGLGGYTF; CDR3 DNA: TGTGCCAGCAGCAGGGACAGGGGTTTAGGTGGCTACACCTTC
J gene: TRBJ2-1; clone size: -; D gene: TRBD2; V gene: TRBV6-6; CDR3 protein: CASTTRGRGGSNEQFF; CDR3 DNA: TGTGCCAGCACAACCCGGGGACGGGGGGGCTCAAATGAGCAGTTCTTC
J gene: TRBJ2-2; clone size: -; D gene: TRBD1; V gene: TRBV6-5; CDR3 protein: CASSPQGTNTGELFF; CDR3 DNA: TGTGCCAGCAGTCCACAGGGGACGAACACCGGGGAGCTGTTTTTT
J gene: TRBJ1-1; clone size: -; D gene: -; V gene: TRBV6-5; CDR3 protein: CASAGATEAFF; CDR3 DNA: TGTGCCAGCGCGGGGGCTACTGAAGCTTTCTTT
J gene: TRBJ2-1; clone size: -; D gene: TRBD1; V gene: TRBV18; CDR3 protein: CASSPGQSYNEQFF; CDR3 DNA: TGTGCCAGCTCTCCGGGACAGTCCTACAATGAGCAGTTCTTC
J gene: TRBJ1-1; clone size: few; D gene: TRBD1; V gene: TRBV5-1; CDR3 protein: CASSLAQGARAEAFF; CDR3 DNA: TGCGCCAGCAGCTTGGCACAGGGGGCGAGAGCTGAAGCTTTCTTT
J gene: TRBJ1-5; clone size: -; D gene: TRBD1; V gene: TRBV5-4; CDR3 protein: CASSFFHLDRVGNNQPQHF; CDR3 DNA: TGTGCCAGCAGCTTTTTCCATTTAGACAGGGTGGGTAACAATCAGCCCCAGCATTTT
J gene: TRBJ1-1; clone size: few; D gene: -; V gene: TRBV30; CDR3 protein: CAWSPGFQAFF; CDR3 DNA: TGTGCCTGGAGTCCAGGGTTTCAAGCTTTCTTT
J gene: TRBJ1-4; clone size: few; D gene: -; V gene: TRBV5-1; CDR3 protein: CATSPTPTEKLFF; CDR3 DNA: TGCGCCACCTCCCCTACCCCAACCGAAAAACTGTTTTTT
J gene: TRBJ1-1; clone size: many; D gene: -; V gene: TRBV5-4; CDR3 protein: CASSLAEGSTEAFF; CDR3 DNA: TGTGCCAGCAGCTTGGCTGAAGGGAGCACTGAAGCTTTCTTT
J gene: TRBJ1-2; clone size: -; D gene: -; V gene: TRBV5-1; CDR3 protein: CASKPDGGVGGYTF; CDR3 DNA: TGCGCCAGCAAGCCGGATGGGGGCGTCGGAGGCTACACCTTC
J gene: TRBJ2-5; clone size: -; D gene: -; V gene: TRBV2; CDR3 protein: CASSEAKNRPRGETQYF; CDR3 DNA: TGTGCCAGCAGTGAAGCGAAGAACCGTCCACGAGGGGAGACCCAGTACTTC
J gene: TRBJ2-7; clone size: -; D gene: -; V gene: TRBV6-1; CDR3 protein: CASSATGTGHYEQYF; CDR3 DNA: TGTGCCAGCAGTGCAACCGGGACGGGACACTACGAGCAGTACTTC
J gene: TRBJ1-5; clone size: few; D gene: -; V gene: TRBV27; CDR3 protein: CASSLGGSYNQPQHF; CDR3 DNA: TGTGCCAGCAGTTTAGGAGGGTCCTATAATCAGCCCCAGCATTTT
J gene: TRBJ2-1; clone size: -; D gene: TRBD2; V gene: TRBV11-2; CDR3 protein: CASTGTSGDVLNEQFF; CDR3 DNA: TGTGCCAGCACCGGGACTAGCGGGGATGTTTTGAATGAGCAGTTCTTC
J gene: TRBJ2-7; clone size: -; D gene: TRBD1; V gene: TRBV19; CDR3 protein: CASQTGGSEQYF; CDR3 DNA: TGTGCCAGTCAGACAGGGGGCTCCGAGCAGTACTTC
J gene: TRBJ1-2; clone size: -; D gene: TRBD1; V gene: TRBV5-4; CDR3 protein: CASSFGQGGINYGYTF; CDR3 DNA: TGTGCCAGCAGCTTCGGACAGGGGGGGATTAACTATGGCTACACCTTC
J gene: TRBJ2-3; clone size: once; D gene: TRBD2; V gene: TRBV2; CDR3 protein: CASTNSGGAADTQYF; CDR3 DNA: TGTGCCAGCACGAATAGCGGGGGGGCCGCAGATACGCAGTATTTT
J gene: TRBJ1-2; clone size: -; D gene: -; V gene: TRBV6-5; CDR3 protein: CASREQGLDGYPF; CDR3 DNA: TGTGCCTCCAGAGAGCAGGGCTTGGATGGCTACCCCTTC
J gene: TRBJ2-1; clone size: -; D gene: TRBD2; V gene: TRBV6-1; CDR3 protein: CASRVGRGGMYEQFF; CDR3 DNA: TGTGCCAGCAGGGTTGGACGGGGGGGCATGTATGAGCAGTTCTTC
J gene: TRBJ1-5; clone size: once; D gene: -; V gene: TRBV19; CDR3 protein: CASRSGGAGQPQHF; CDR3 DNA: TGTGCCAGTCGAAGCGGGGGGGCTGGTCAGCCCCAGCATTTT
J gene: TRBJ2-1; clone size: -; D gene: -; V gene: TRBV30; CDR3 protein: CAWSLQGNEQFF; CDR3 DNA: TGTGCCTGGAGTCTACAGGGCAATGAGCAGTTCTTC
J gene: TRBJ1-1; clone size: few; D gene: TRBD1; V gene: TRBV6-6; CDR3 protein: CASSLLGTGPEAFF; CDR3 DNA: TGTGCCAGCAGCCTACTAGGGACAGGGCCTGAAGCTTTCTTT
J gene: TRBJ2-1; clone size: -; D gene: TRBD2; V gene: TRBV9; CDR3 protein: CASSVGSGGAEQFF; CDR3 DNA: TGTGCCAGCAGCGTAGGGTCGGGGGGGGCCGAACAGTTCTTC
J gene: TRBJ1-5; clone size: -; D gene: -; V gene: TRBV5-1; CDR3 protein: CASSLGRGSNQPQHF; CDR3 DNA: TGCGCCAGCAGCTTGGGCCGGGGAAGCAATCAGCCCCAGCATTTT